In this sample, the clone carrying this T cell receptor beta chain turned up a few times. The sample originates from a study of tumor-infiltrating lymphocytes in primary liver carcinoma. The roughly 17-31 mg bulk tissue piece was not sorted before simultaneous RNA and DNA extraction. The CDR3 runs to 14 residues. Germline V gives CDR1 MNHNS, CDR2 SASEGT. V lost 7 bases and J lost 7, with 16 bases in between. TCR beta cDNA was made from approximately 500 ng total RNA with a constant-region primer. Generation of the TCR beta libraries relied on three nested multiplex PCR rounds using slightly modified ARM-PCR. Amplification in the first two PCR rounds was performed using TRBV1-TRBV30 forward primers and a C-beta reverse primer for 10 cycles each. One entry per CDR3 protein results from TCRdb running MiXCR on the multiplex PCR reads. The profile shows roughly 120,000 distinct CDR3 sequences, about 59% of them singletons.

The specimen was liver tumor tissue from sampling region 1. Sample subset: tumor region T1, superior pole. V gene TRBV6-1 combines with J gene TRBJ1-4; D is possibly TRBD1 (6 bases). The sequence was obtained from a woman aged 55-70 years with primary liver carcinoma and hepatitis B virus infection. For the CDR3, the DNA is TGTGCCAGCAAGATTGGGGGCTCAGGTGAAAAACTGTTTTTT. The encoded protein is CASKIGGSGEKLFF.